The entry below describes one TCR beta chain. Its antigen is unidentified. Libraries were prepared by immunoSEQ multiplex PCR; TCRdb keeps only in-frame clonotypes and omits some of them. The sample has around 110,000 clones, roughly 92% seen once; the top ten hold 1.6%. This record comes from a study of T cell responses to AZD1222 COVID-19 vaccine. Study outcomes and limitations: Donors were chiefly white British, with a greater number of females, and clonal diversity was perhaps underestimated. Nearly half of spike-specific TCRs reportedly go after variant regions that carry no mutations. The number of AZD1222 recipients seropositive at baseline was only five to seven. The breadth and depth of Spike-specific TCRs increased once two AZD1222 doses had been given.

V was trimmed by 5 bases and J by 4 bases, leaving 17 bases between them. Germline-derived CDR1 and CDR2 are MNHEY and SMNVEV (reference sequence). The CDR3 is 15 amino acids. The rearrangement links TRBV27 to TRBJ1-2; the D is unclear. This sequence originates from an adult who received the AZD1222 COVID-19 vaccine. Sequenced here: peripheral blood, sampled 28 days after the second AZD1222 dose. CDR3 nucleotides: TGTGCCAGCAGTCGGGCGGGCAGGAACCTCTATGGCTACACCTTC. The encoded protein is CASSRAGRNLYGYTF.